This entry lists 2 T cell receptor beta chains sequenced from one sample in a study of T cell repertoires in cytomegalovirus infection. TCRdb analysed the reads with MiXCR anew, one entry per CDR3 protein. The data hold roughly 500,000 distinct CDR3 sequences, with roughly 43% observed a single time. Their cognate antigens are unknown. Specimen: cultured PBMCs, collected from culture after CMV antigen stimulation. Source of these receptors: a human donor in good health (CMV status not recorded). Some clones in this sample may be carry-over from other donors' samples.

This chain connects TRBV14 to TRBJ1-1; 12 nucleotides align to TRBD1. There are 12 residues in the CDR3. The V gene end was trimmed by 4 bases and the J gene end by 12 bases; junction bases not matched to a gene: 3. Germline V gene sequence: CDR1 SGHDN, CDR2 FVKESK. CDR3 DNA: TGTGCCAGCAGCCCGGGACAGGGGGCGACTTTCTTT. It encodes CASSPGQGATFF.

The chain couples TRBV10-3 to TRBJ1-1, with 10 bases matching TRBD1. After removal of 8 bases from V and 5 bases from J, the junction contained 11 bases not matched to a gene. Germline assignment: CDR1 ENHRY and CDR2 SYGVKD. This CDR3 is built from 15 residues. For the CDR3, the DNA is TGTGCCATCGCCCCAAGGACAGGGGGATATACTGAAGCTTTCTTT. Translated, it gives CAIAPRTGGYTEAFF.